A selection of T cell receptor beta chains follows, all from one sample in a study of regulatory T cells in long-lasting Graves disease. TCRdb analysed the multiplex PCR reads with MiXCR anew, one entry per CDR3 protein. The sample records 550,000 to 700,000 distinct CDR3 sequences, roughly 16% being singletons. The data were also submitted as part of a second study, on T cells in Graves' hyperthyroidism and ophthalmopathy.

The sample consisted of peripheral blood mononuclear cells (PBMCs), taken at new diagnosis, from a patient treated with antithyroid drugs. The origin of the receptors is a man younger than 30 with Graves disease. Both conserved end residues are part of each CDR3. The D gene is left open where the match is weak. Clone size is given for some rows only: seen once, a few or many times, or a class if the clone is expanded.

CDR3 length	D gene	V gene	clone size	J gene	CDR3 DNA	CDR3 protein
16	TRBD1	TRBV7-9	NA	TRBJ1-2	TGTGCCAGCAGCTTAGATCACCAGGGGGAAAGGAAGGGCTACACCTTC	CASSLDHQGERKGYTF
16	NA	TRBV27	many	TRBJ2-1	TGTGCCAGCAGTTTAGGGGCTAGCTTCAGGGACAATGAGCAGTTCTTC	CASSLGASFRDNEQFF
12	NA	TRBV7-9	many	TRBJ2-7	TGTGCCAGCAGCTTATCGGTCAGCGAGCAGTACTTC	CASSLSVSEQYF
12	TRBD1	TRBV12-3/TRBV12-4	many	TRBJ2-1	TGTGCCAGCACTCAGACAGGGCATGAGCAGTTCTTC	CASTQTGHEQFF
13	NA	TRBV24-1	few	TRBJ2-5	TGTGCCACCAGCCAACCCCCCTTCGAGACCCAGTACTTC	CATSQPPFETQYF
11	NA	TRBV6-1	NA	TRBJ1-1	TGTGCCACAGGTGAGGACACTGAAGCTTTCTTT	CATGEDTEAFF
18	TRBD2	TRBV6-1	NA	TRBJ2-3	TGTGCCAGCAGTCCCGGCCGACTAGCGGTTGGGGGGCCAGATACGCAGTATTTT	CASSPGRLAVGGPDTQYF
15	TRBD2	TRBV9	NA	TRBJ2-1	TGTGCCAGCAGCGTCAGCGGGACCGTTTACAATGAGCAGTTCTTC	CASSVSGTVYNEQFF
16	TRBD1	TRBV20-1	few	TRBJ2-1	TGCAGTGTCCAGGGAGGGGGGACAGGGGTGTTGGATGAGCAGTTCTTC	CSVQGGGTGVLDEQFF
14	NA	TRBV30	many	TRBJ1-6	TGTGCCTGGAGTGTAGGAGGAATAAGCTCACCCCTCCACTTT	CAWSVGGISSPLHF
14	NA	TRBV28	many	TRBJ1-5	TGTGCCAGCAGTTTAGGGCAGGACAATCAGCCCCAGCATTTT	CASSLGQDNQPQHF
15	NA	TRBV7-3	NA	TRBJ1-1	TGTGCCAGCAGCTTAAACCCGACTCTGAACACTGAAGCTTTCTTT	CASSLNPTLNTEAFF
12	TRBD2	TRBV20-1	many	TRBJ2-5	TGCAGTGCTAAGCGGGAGATGGAGACCCAGTACTTC	CSAKREMETQYF
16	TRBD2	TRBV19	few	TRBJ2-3	TGTGCCAGTAGTATTGCGCGGCGGGAGATCACAGATACGCAGTATTTT	CASSIARREITDTQYF
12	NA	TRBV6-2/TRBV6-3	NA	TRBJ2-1	TGTGCCAGCAGAACCATTTTCAATGAGCAGTTCTTC	CASRTIFNEQFF
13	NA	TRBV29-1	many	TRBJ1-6	TGCAGCGTTGAGGAGAATTCTAATTCACCCCTCCACTTT	CSVEENSNSPLHF
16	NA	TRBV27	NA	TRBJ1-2	TGTGCCAGCAGTCCTGACCGGGACCAACTAACTAATGGCTACACCTTC	CASSPDRDQLTNGYTF
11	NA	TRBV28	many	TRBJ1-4	TGTGCCAGCAGTAGGTTGGAAAAACTGTTTTTT	CASSRLEKLFF
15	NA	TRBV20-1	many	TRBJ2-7	TGCAGTGCTAGCGTACCGGGGCGCGGATCCTACGAGCAGTACTTC	CSASVPGRGSYEQYF
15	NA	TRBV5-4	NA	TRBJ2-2	TGTGCCAGCAGCTCCGCGACTAACATTCACGGGGAGCTGTTTTTT	CASSSATNIHGELFF
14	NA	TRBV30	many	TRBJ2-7	TGTGCCTGGAAGTGGACAGCAACCCTCGGCGAGCAGTACTTC	CAWKWTATLGEQYF
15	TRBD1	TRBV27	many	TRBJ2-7	TGTGCCAGCAGCGATAGACAGGGGTTGACCTACGAGCAGTACTTC	CASSDRQGLTYEQYF
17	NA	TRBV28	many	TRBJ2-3	TGTGCCAGCAGCAAGCCTCAGGGCGGGACCCGCACAGATACGCAGTATTTT	CASSKPQGGTRTDTQYF
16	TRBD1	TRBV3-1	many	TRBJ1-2	TGTGCCAGCAGCCATTCCCCTGGGACAGGGGATTATGGCTACACCTTC	CASSHSPGTGDYGYTF
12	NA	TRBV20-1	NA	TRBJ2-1	TGCAGTGCTAGCCGTCCCCCGGATGAGCAGTTCTTC	CSASRPPDEQFF